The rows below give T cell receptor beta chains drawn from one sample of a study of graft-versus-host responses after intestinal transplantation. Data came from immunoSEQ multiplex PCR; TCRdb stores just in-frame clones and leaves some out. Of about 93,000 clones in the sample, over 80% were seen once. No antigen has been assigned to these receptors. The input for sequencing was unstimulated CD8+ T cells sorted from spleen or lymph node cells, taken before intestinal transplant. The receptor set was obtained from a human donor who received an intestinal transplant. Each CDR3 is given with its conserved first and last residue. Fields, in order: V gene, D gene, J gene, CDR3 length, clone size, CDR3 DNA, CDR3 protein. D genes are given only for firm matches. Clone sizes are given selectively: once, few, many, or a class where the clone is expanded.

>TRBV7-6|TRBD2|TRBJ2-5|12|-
TGTGCCAGCAGCTTAGAAGGGACTAGCCACGACTTC
CASSLEGTSHDF
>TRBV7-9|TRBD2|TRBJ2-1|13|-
TGTGCCAGCAGCTTCTCCGCGGGAGGTGAGCAGTTCTTC
CASSFSAGGEQFF
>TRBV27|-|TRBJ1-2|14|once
TGTGCCAGCAGTTTCGTTGCGGGGGACTATGGCTACACCTTC
CASSFVAGDYGYTF
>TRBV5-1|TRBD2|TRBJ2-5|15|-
TGCGCCAGCAGGTTGGAGGAGCGGGGCCAAGAGACCCAGTACTTC
CASRLEERGQETQYF
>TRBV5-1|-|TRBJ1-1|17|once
TGCGCCAGCAGCCCCCCCTCAACAGGCCGCGGGGGCACTGAAGCTTTCTTT
CASSPPSTGRGGTEAFF
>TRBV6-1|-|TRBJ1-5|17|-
TGTGCCAGCAGTGAACAGGTCGGAGGAGGTAGCAATCAGCCCCAGCATTTT
CASSEQVGGGSNQPQHF
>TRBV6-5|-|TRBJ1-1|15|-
TGTGCCAGCAGCTTGGGACTTCCGAGGAATACTGAAGCTTTCTTT
CASSLGLPRNTEAFF
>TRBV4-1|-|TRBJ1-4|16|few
TGCGCCAGCAGCCAACCCCTCAGGGAAATGAGTGAAAAACTGTTTTTT
CASSQPLREMSEKLFF
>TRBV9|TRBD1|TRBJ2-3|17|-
TGTGCCAGCAGCGTAGCCCGGGACAGGGAATCGACAGATACGCAGTATTTT
CASSVARDRESTDTQYF
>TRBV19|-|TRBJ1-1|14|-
TGTGCCAGTAGCTTACAGGGCGGTCGCACTGAAGCTTTCTTT
CASSLQGGRTEAFF
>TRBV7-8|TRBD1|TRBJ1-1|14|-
TGTGCCAGCAGCCCCGCGACAGGGAGTTACGAAGCTTTCTTT
CASSPATGSYEAFF
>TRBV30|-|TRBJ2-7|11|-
TGTGCCTGGAGTAACGGCTACGAGCAGTACTTC
CAWSNGYEQYF
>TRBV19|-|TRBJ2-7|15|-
TGTGCCAGTAGTCTAGGGCAGGGAAATACCTACGAGCAGTACTTC
CASSLGQGNTYEQYF
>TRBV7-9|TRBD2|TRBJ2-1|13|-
TGTGCCAGCATTAGCGGGGGGGACAATGAGCAGTTCTTC
CASISGGDNEQFF
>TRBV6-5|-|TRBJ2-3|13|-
TGTGCCAGCAGTTACGAGGCGACAGATACGCAGTATTTT
CASSYEATDTQYF
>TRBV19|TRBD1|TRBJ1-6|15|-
TGTGCCAGTAGTATTGGGGACAGTTTTTATTCACCCCTCCACTTT
CASSIGDSFYSPLHF
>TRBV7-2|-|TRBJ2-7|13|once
TGTGCCAGCAGCTTCCGGGTAGATTACGAGCAGTACTTC
CASSFRVDYEQYF
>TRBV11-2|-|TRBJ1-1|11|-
TGTGCCACTGACAGGACTCTTGAAGCTTTCTTT
CATDRTLEAFF
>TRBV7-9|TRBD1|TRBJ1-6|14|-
TGTGCCAGCAGCTCTGGGACAGGGTTTCATCCCCTCCACTTT
CASSSGTGFHPLHF
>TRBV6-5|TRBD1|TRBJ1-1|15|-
TGTGCCAGCAGTCAATTCACAGGGGGGAACACTGAAGCTTTCTTT
CASSQFTGGNTEAFF
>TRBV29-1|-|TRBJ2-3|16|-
TGCAGCGTTGAAGATCCCCGGGGGAGTAGCACAGATACGCAGTATTTT
CSVEDPRGSSTDTQYF
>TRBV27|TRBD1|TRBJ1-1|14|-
TGTGCCAGCAGTCCCTCAGGGGGCTACGCTGAAGCTTTCTTT
CASSPSGGYAEAFF
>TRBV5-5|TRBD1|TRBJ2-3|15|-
TGTGCCAGCAGCCGGGAAGGACAGGGCCTAGATACGCAGTATTTT
CASSREGQGLDTQYF
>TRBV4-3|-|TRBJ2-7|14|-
TGCGCCAGCAGCCAAGGAACATCCTCCTACGAGCAGTACTTC
CASSQGTSSYEQYF
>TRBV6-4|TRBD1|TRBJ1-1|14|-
TGTGCCAGCAGAGAACGACAGGGGGGGACTGAAGCTTTCTTT
CASRERQGGTEAFF
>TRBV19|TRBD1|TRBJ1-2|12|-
TGTGCCGGCACCAGGACAGGATATGGCTACACCTTC
CAGTRTGYGYTF
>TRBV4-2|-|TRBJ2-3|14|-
TGTGCCAGCAGCCAAGAACGAGGCACAGATACGCAGTATTTT
CASSQERGTDTQYF
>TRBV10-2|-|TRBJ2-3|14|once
TGCGCCGCCACATCCCATAATCCCAAGGGGACGCAGTATTTT
CAATSHNPKGTQYF
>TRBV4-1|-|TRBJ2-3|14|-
TGCGCCAGCAGCCAAGTCACAGGCACAGATACGCAGTATTTT
CASSQVTGTDTQYF
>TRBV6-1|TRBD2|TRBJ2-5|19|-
TGTGCCAGCAGTGAATGGGGACTAGCGGGGGGGATTGCTCTCGGGACCCAGTACTTC
CASSEWGLAGGIALGTQYF
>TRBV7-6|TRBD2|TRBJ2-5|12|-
TGTGCCAGCAGCTGGGGGGGGGAGACCCAGTACTTC
CASSWGGETQYF
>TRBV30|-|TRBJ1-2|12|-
TGTGCCTGGAGATCGGAGAACTATGGCTACACCTTC
CAWRSENYGYTF
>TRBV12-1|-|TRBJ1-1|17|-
TGTGCCAGCAGCCGCCGGGGCAGGGGCCGTTGTGGGACTGAAGCTTTCTTT
CASSRRGRGRCGTEAFF
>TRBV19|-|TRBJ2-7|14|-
TGTGCCAGTAGTATGACCACGTCGGGGGACGAGCAGTACTTC
CASSMTTSGDEQYF
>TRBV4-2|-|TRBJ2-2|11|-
TGTGCCAGCAGCCACGAGGAGGAGCTGTTTTTT
CASSHEEELFF